These T cell receptor beta chains were read from a single sample in a study of OX40 agonist ivuxolimab in advanced cancers. The assay was immunoSEQ multiplex PCR, and TCRdb's table has in-frame clones only and misses some. The profile shows tens of thousands of clones, 85% to 90% of them singletons. This specimen was CD4+ or CD8+ T cells sorted from blood, taken in a trial of the OX40 agonist ivuxolimab. All receptors derive from an adult with an advanced solid tumor such as melanoma, head and neck, liver or kidney cancer. Both conserved end residues are part of each CDR3. A D gene is named only where the DNA matches it firmly. Size tells how often a clone was seen (once, few, many) or the class of an expanded clone, and some rows leave it out.

>.|TRBJ1-3|TRBV2|.
CASSGQGTGNTIYF
TGTGCCAGCAGTGGCCAGGGAACTGGAAACACCATATATTTT
>.|TRBJ2-5|TRBV27|.
CASSLMGTQETQYF
TGTGCCAGCAGTTTAATGGGGACCCAAGAGACCCAGTACTTC
>.|TRBJ1-1|TRBV29-1|.
CSALRGQTAEAFF
TGCAGCGCGCTGAGAGGACAGACCGCTGAAGCTTTCTTT
>.|TRBJ2-5|TRBV9|TRBD2
CASSVGGSGGLQETQYF
TGTGCCAGCAGCGTAGGAGGGAGCGGGGGCCTACAAGAGACCCAGTACTTC
>.|TRBJ2-3|TRBV28|.
CASKGGVSTDTQYF
TGTGCCAGCAAGGGGGGGGTTAGCACAGATACGCAGTATTTT
>few|TRBJ2-7|TRBV15|TRBD1
CATSAHTGVGTEQYF
TGTGCCACCAGCGCCCACACAGGGGTCGGCACCGAGCAGTACTTC
>many|TRBJ1-2|TRBV5-4|.
CASSRGTDGYTF
TGTGCCAGCAGCCGCGGGACGGATGGCTACACCTTC
>.|TRBJ2-2|TRBV7-2|.
CASSLWNGELFF
TGTGCCAGCAGCTTATGGAATGGGGAGCTGTTTTTT
>.|TRBJ2-7|TRBV10-3|TRBD1
CAIRGTGVSYEQYF
TGTGCCATCAGGGGGACAGGGGTAAGCTACGAGCAGTACTTC
>.|TRBJ2-7|TRBV9|.
CASSPREMNSYEQYF
TGTGCCAGCAGCCCCAGGGAAATGAATTCCTACGAGCAGTACTTC